The 14 T cell receptor beta chains presented below share a single source sample, sequenced in a study of CD8+CD57+ T cells in acquired aplastic anemia. Genomic DNA constituted the template upon which TCR beta VDJ and CDR3 profiling was performed. TCRdb processed the reads anew with MiXCR; each CDR3 protein has one entry. The data show 150,000 to 200,000 distinct CDR3 sequences, around 40% seen once. The sample was sorted CD4+, CD8+, or CD8+CD57+ T cells (not recorded which) from PBMCs. These receptors were obtained from a human donor in good health.

The chain employs TRBV6-1 and TRBJ2-1; D ambiguous. The length of the CDR3 is 14 residues. With 5 bases removed from V and 4 bases from J, the gap between germline ends came to 12 bases. Germline CDR1 and CDR2: MNHNS and SASEGT. The CDR3 reads CASSRQTLYNEQFF. The CDR3 DNA reads as TGTGCCAGCAGTAGACAAACCCTTTACAATGAGCAGTTCTTC.

The rearrangement links TRBV3-1 to TRBJ1-1; a weak D match, TRBD1 (5 bases). Looked up from germline, CDR1 is LGHDT and CDR2 is YNNKEL (reference sequence). V lost 0 bases, J lost 1 base, and 15 bases lay in between. CDR3 length: 17 residues. The CDR3 reads CASSQDVQGKGNTEAFF. The CDR3 DNA sequence: TGTGCCAGCAGCCAAGACGTCCAGGGTAAAGGGAACACTGAAGCTTTCTTT.

The chain employs TRBV10-2 and TRBJ2-5; D remains unclear. Germline CDR1 reads WSHSY; CDR2 reads SAAADI. Deletions cut 7 bases from V and 5 bases from J, with 8 bases between. CDR3 length equals 11 residues. DNA of the CDR3: TGCGCCAGCAAGGTTAGCGAGACCCAGTACTTC. Translation gives CASKVSETQYF.

Of note for this clonotype: It may be a read error: a sequence one base away is much more abundant. This chain connects TRBV20-1 to TRBJ2-1, with 7 nucleotides matching TRBD2. Germline loops: CDR1 DFQATT, CDR2 SNEGSKA (reference sequence). This CDR3 has 12 amino acids. CDR3 protein: CGPSGAYNEQFF. The CDR3 DNA follows: TGCGGGCCTAGCGGCGCCTACAATGAGCAGTTCTTC.

Written as DNA, the CDR3 is TGCGCCAGCAGCTTGGTGCAGGGCCCCTCACCCCTCCACTTT. Residues: CASSLVQGPSPLHF. The chain employs TRBV5-1 and TRBJ1-6; D might be TRBD1 (5 bases). Per germline, CDR1 SGHRS and CDR2 YFSETQ. The CDR3 is made up of 14 amino acids. Trimming pared 0 bases from V and 10 bases from J, leaving 11 bases between. Together with reference TRBV5-1 and TRBJ1-6, the CDR3 gives the full variable domain: KAGVTQTPRYLIKTRGQQVTLSCSPISGHRSVSWYQQTPGQGLQFLFEYFSETQRNKGNFPGRFSGRQFSNSRSEMNVSTLELGDSALYLCASSLVQGPSPLHFGNGTRLTVT.

The gene calls are TRBV7-9 and TRBJ2-1; TRBD2 is a possible D gene (6 bases). V dropped 3 bases and J dropped 7 bases, with 16 bases sitting between them. There are 15 residues in the CDR3. Germline V CDR1 and CDR2: SEHNR, FQNEAQ (reference sequence). CDR3 sequence (DNA): TGTGCCAGCAGCTTGATAGCGGAAAAATCAAATGAGCAGTTCTTC. As protein: CASSLIAEKSNEQFF.

This clonotype was seen ten or more times. The chain employs TRBV20-1 and TRBJ1-4, with D tentatively TRBD1 (5 bases). V gave up 6 bases and J gave up 8 bases, with 16 bases separating them. The CDR3 has 13 amino acids. In germline, CDR1 is DFQATT, CDR2 SNEGSKA (reference sequence). The CDR3 coding sequence is TGCAGTGCCAGGGACTATCAGAAGGAAAAACTGTTTTTT. Its protein is CSARDYQKEKLFF.

Remarks on this clonotype: Mismatch with germline at one junction end may stem from a read error. V gene TRBV7-2 combines with J gene TRBJ1-6; 7 nucleotides align to TRBD1. Germline V lookup: CDR1 SGHTA, CDR2 FQGNSA. The CDR3 is 14 residues long. CDR3 loop: CAGSAIGGDSPLHF. The CDR3, as DNA: TGTGCCGGCAGCGCGATAGGGGGCGATTCACCCCTCCACTTT.

A note on this clonotype: Possible read error: a much larger clone is one base away. V usage is TRBV7-7 and J usage is TRBJ1-4, with TRBD1 matching over 7 bases. Germline loops: CDR1 SSHAT, CDR2 FNYEAQ (reference sequence). The CDR3 has 14 residues. The CDR3 DNA follows: TGTGCCAGCAGCGAACAGGGGCCTAATGAAAAACTGTGTTTT. The encoded protein is CASSEQGPNEKLCF.

Note on this clonotype: An end of the junction does not agree with germline; a read error may underlie this. V and J are TRBV29-1 and TRBJ2-7, with a possible D match to TRBD1 (6 bases). CDR3 length equals 13 residues. Germline V lookup: CDR1 SQVTM, CDR2 ANQGSEA. Written as DNA, the CDR3 is TGCGGCGTTCAGACAGGAGAGGACTACGAGCAGTACTTC. Amino acids: CGVQTGEDYEQYF.

In its sample, this clonotype was seen many times. The chain is built from TRBV20-1 and TRBJ2-3; TRBD2 is a possible D gene (6 bases). This CDR3 has 15 amino acids. The V and J ends lost 1 base and 4 bases respectively, with 15 bases between them. Germline CDR1 reads DFQATT; CDR2 reads SNEGSKA (reference sequence). The DNA for the CDR3 is TGCAGTGCTAGAGCCGGGGCTAGCGTAGCAGATACGCAGTATTTT. Its translation is CSARAGASVADTQYF.

In its sample, this clonotype ranks as medium-sized. This chain links TRBV2 with TRBJ2-7; D remains ambiguous. The CDR3 runs to 13 residues. Germline CDR1 SNHLY, CDR2 FYNNEI. V was shortened by 5 bases and J by 6 bases, with 14 bases between the two germline ends. The CDR3 nucleotides read TGTGCCAGCAGTCGATACGGTAGATTCGAGCAGTACTTC. The encoded protein is CASSRYGRFEQYF.

The rearrangement joins TRBV13 to TRBJ1-2; TRBD1 aligns across 7 bases. The CDR3 is 12 residues long. Germline values: CDR1 PRHDT, CDR2 FYEKMQ (reference sequence). J gave up 6 bases and V 5 bases, and 3 bases lay outside the gene matches. For the CDR3, the DNA is TGTGCCAGCAGCCCACAGGGGAATGGCTACACCTTC. This gives the protein CASSPQGNGYTF.

Ten or more counts support this clonotype. The J gene is TRBJ1-2, the V gene TRBV7-9; D not certain. Germline lookup yields CDR1 SEHNR and CDR2 FQNEAQ (reference sequence). The CDR3 contains 12 residues. V was clipped by 5 bases and J by 8 bases, with 12 bases between them. CDR3 sequence reads: CASSLALYGYTF. The CDR3 DNA reads TGTGCCAGCAGCCTTGCCCTTTACGGCTACACCTTC.